These T cell receptor beta chains were read from a single sample in a study of CD8 T cells in ankylosing spondylitis. TCRdb called the 5' RACE reads again in MiXCR, with one record for every CDR3 protein. The data hold just over 350,000 distinct CDR3 sequences, with 20% observed a single time. Sequencing input: blood, either unsorted or a sorted T cell fraction (not recorded which). The receptor source for this set is a male donor with ankylosing spondylitis or in good health (not recorded which). The CDR3 runs from the conserved cysteine through the conserved F or W. The D gene is left open where the match is weak. Size is omitted from some rows. Given values are once, few, many or a class for expanded clones.

NA	16	TRBV5-1	TRBJ2-3	TRBD2	CASSPGLAGPTDTQYF	TGCGCCAGCAGCCCGGGACTAGCGGGGCCCACAGATACGCAGTATTTT
few	15	TRBV12-3/TRBV12-4	TRBJ2-5	NA	CASSLWQTGWETQYF	TGTGCCAGCAGTTTATGGCAAACAGGATGGGAGACCCAGTACTTC
NA	15	TRBV19	TRBJ2-3	NA	CASSWRGTLRDTQYF	TGTGCCAGTAGTTGGCGGGGCACCCTCCGCGATACGCAGTATTTT
few	14	TRBV15	TRBJ2-1	NA	CATSRDTQGNEQFF	TGTGCCACCAGCAGAGATACTCAGGGCAATGAGCAGTTCTTC
few	16	TRBV7-8	TRBJ2-3	TRBD1	CASSGPQGALTDTQYF	TGTGCCAGCAGCGGACCCCAGGGGGCACTCACAGATACGCAGTATTTT
NA	14	TRBV27	TRBJ2-7	NA	CASRERGYSYEQYF	TGTGCCAGCAGAGAACGGGGGTATTCCTACGAGCAGTACTTC
NA	14	TRBV12-3/TRBV12-4	TRBJ2-2	NA	CASSSGLEVGELFF	TGTGCCAGCAGTTCGGGTCTGGAGGTCGGGGAGCTGTTTTTT
NA	14	TRBV7-6	TRBJ2-5	NA	CASSSWGPQETQYF	TGTGCCAGCAGTAGTTGGGGGCCCCAAGAGACCCAGTACTTC
NA	15	TRBV4-1	TRBJ1-6	NA	CASSQVSGAGSPLHF	TGCGCCAGCAGCCAAGTTTCGGGTGCTGGGTCACCCCTCCACTTT
few	14	TRBV12-3/TRBV12-4	TRBJ2-1	NA	CASSFPPTSGKQFF	TGTGCCAGCAGTTTCCCACCGACTTCAGGAAAGCAGTTCTTC
few	11	TRBV5-1	TRBJ2-7	NA	CASSSASEQYF	TGCGCCAGCAGCTCAGCGTCCGAGCAGTACTTC
NA	15	TRBV5-1	TRBJ1-1	NA	CASSLSQGRNTEAFF	TGCGCCAGCAGCTTGAGTCAGGGGAGAAACACTGAAGCTTTCTTT
few	12	TRBV27	TRBJ2-7	NA	CASSSQSYEQYF	TGTGCCAGCAGTTCCCAGTCCTACGAGCAGTACTTC
few	15	TRBV19	TRBJ2-1	TRBD2	CASSISGGVYNEQFF	TGTGCCAGTAGTATTAGCGGGGGAGTCTACAATGAGCAGTTCTTC
few	15	TRBV12-3/TRBV12-4	TRBJ2-1	TRBD2	CASSLLGLADNEQFF	TGTGCCAGCAGTTTATTGGGACTAGCGGACAATGAGCAGTTCTTC
many	14	TRBV28	TRBJ2-7	TRBD2	CASSPSGGTYEQYF	TGTGCCAGCAGTCCTAGCGGGGGGACCTACGAGCAGTACTTC
NA	15	TRBV5-1	TRBJ2-1	NA	CASSSGQGSYNEQFF	TGCGCCAGCAGCTCCGGGCAGGGGTCCTACAATGAGCAGTTCTTC
NA	12	TRBV14	TRBJ2-7	TRBD1	CASRGTAYEQYF	TGTGCCAGCAGGGGGACAGCCTACGAGCAGTACTTC
few	15	TRBV11-2	TRBJ2-3	TRBD1	CASSLRGPPTDTQYF	TGTGCCAGCAGCTTGAGGGGGCCCCCCACAGATACGCAGTATTTT
few	17	TRBV4-1	TRBJ2-1	NA	CASSQGLRISSYNEQFF	TGCGCCAGCAGCCAAGGCTTGCGTATATCGTCCTACAATGAGCAGTTCTTC
NA	15	TRBV12-3/TRBV12-4	TRBJ2-5	TRBD1	CASSFRDRLFQTQYF	TGTGCCAGCAGTTTCCGGGACAGGCTATTTCAGACCCAGTACTTC
NA	16	TRBV4-2	TRBJ2-1	TRBD1	CASSQEDRGGVNEQFF	TGTGCCAGCAGCCAAGAGGACAGGGGAGGGGTCAATGAGCAGTTCTTC
few	13	TRBV2	TRBJ2-7	TRBD2	CASTGTSPYEQYF	TGTGCCAGCACCGGGACTAGTCCCTACGAGCAGTACTTC
NA	13	TRBV5-5	TRBJ1-1	TRBD1	CASSFTGGTEAFF	TGTGCCAGCAGCTTTACAGGGGGCACTGAAGCTTTCTTT
few	14	TRBV27	TRBJ2-7	NA	CASSLESNGEEQYF	TGTGCCAGCAGTTTAGAGTCAAACGGGGAAGAGCAGTACTTC
few	15	TRBV4-1	TRBJ2-7	NA	CASSDPGHSVYEQYF	TGCGCCAGCAGCGATCCGGGACACTCGGTCTACGAGCAGTACTTC
few	13	TRBV29-1	TRBJ1-1	NA	CSVKSRENTEAFF	TGCAGCGTTAAGTCCCGGGAGAACACTGAAGCTTTCTTT
NA	15	TRBV5-1	TRBJ1-1	NA	CASSFGQLQTTEAFF	TGCGCCAGCAGCTTCGGACAGCTACAGACCACTGAAGCTTTCTTT
NA	14	TRBV4-2	TRBJ2-7	NA	CASSQHTGVYEQYF	TGTGCCAGCAGCCAACACACAGGAGTCTACGAGCAGTACTTC
few	17	TRBV9	TRBJ2-6	NA	CASSVGVLHSGANVLTF	TGTGCCAGCAGCGTAGGGGTCTTACACTCTGGGGCCAACGTCCTGACTTTC
few	14	TRBV12-3/TRBV12-4	TRBJ2-7	NA	CASSLAGETYEQYF	TGTGCCAGCAGTTTAGCAGGGGAGACCTACGAGCAGTACTTC
few	14	TRBV28	TRBJ1-2	NA	CASSTTQGGYGYTF	TGTGCCAGCAGTACGACACAGGGAGGGTATGGCTACACCTTC
NA	16	TRBV3-1	TRBJ2-3	NA	CASSQEAGGRTDTQYF	TGTGCCAGCAGCCAAGAAGCGGGTGGACGCACAGATACGCAGTATTTT
NA	15	TRBV7-9	TRBJ2-7	NA	CASSLGVDLTYEQYF	TGTGCCAGCAGCTTAGGAGTGGATCTGACCTACGAGCAGTACTTC
NA	13	TRBV27	TRBJ1-1	NA	CASSLWRGTEAFF	TGTGCCAGCAGTTTATGGCGAGGGACTGAAGCTTTCTTT
few	11	TRBV25-1	TRBJ2-7	NA	CASSQGVRRYF	TGTGCCAGCAGCCAAGGTGTCCGTAGGTACTTC